A selection of T cell receptor beta chains follows, all from one sample in a study of OX40 agonist ivuxolimab in advanced cancers. Assay: immunoSEQ multiplex PCR; the TCRdb copy retains only in-frame clones and omits some. The profile shows tens of thousands of clones, around 80% of them singletons. The sample consisted of CD4+ or CD8+ T cells sorted from blood, taken in a trial of the OX40 agonist ivuxolimab. The receptors originated from an adult with an advanced solid tumor such as melanoma, head and neck, liver or kidney cancer. CDR3s include the opening cysteine and the closing phenylalanine or tryptophan. Fields, in order: V gene, D gene, CDR3 length, CDR3 protein. The D gene is left open where the match is weak.

>TRBV4-2|TRBD2|16
CASSQGLAGVTDTQYF
>TRBV9|.|17
CASSPSRALGLTGELFF
>TRBV29-1|.|12
CSGRGGNTEAFF
>TRBV15|.|15
CATSRDLNNFYEQYF
>TRBV11-2|.|13
CASRYGGYDTQYF
>TRBV13|.|14
CASSLEVREDEQYF
>TRBV27|.|13
CASSWGEGTEAFF
>TRBV12-5|.|13
CASGSGGGQPQHF
>TRBV4-1|.|16
CASSHPLPGMNTEAFF
>TRBV18|.|15
CASSAWRASTDTQYF
>TRBV4-1|.|16
CASSPPGLPSTDTQYF
>TRBV7-9|TRBD1|16
CASSATPGQGGSPLHF
>TRBV28|.|12
CASSLSRTPRLF
>TRBV27|.|14
CASSLSGRYYEQYF
>TRBV4-2|TRBD1|15
CASSPTGTGEYEQYF
>TRBV7-2|.|14
CASSLVRRGNEQFF
>TRBV6-5|TRBD1|16
CASSCCRDSGARGAVF
>TRBV7-3|TRBD1|15
CASSPGQVSTDTQYF
>TRBV5-5|.|17
CASSSLGARGTNEKLFF
>TRBV27|TRBD2|15
CASSLVGGWPYEQYF
>TRBV28|TRBD1|15
CASSLTLTGGGGYTF
>TRBV28|.|13
CASSPTGANVLTF
>TRBV6-5|.|15
CASSGGQTIGNTIYF